What follows are 31 T cell receptor beta chains derived from one specimen sequenced in a study of cytomegalovirus exposure and HLA in healthy donors. Amplification used 60 Vbeta primers and 13 Jbeta primers. TCRdb's copy holds only in-frame clones and misses some; the assay was immunoSEQ multiplex PCR. This table holds 150,000 to 200,000 clones, about three quarters found once. The specimen sequenced was PBMCs. The receptors stem from a woman between 40 and 50 years old in good health and CMV-seropositive.

The V and J genes are TRBV7-2 and TRBJ1-5, with 9 positions matching TRBD1. The trim removed 5 bases at V and 5 bases at J, leaving 1 base unmatched. This CDR3 spans 13 amino acids. From germline, CDR1 is SGHTA and CDR2 FQGNSA. DNA of the CDR3: TGTGCCAGCAGCCGACAGGGGGATCAGCCCCAGCATTTT. Translation gives CASSRQGDQPQHF.

CDR3 sequence reads: CASSRGETSETQYF. The CDR3 DNA sequence: TGCGCCAGCAGCCGCGGGGAGACGAGCGAGACCCAGTACTTC. V is TRBV5-1 and J is TRBJ2-5; the D gene is possibly TRBD2 (6 bases). V lost 4 bases and J 5 bases, leaving 15 bases between the germline ends. Germline CDR1 and CDR2: SGHRS and YFSETQ. The CDR3 has 14 residues.

This chain uses TRBV28 with TRBJ1-5; 9 bases fit TRBD1. The germline CDR1 and CDR2 sequences are MDHEN and SYDVKM. CDR3 length: 15 residues. The junction had 9 bases not matched to a gene; V was cut back by 6 bases and J by 6 bases. The CDR3 spells CASRGTGFSSQPQHF. Here the CDR3 DNA reads TGTGCCAGCAGAGGGACAGGGTTTTCTAGTCAGCCCCAGCATTTT.

V usage is TRBV29-1 and J usage is TRBJ2-1; no definite D call. V was trimmed by 0 bases and J by 5 bases, leaving 8 bases between them. In germline, CDR1 is SQVTM, CDR2 ANQGSEA. The CDR3 contains 13 residues. CDR3 amino acids: CSVEDQVDNEQFF. CDR3 DNA sequence: TGCAGCGTTGAAGATCAGGTAGACAATGAGCAGTTCTTC.

This sequence joins TRBV7-2 and TRBJ2-7; D may be TRBD2 (5 bases). CDR3 size: 16 residues. Trimming took off 4 bases at V and 3 bases at J, with 19 bases between the two ends. From germline, CDR1 is SGHTA and CDR2 FQGNSA. The CDR3 spells CASSSGLVHSLYEQYF. CDR3 nucleotides: TGTGCCAGCAGCTCGGGGTTAGTGCACTCTCTCTACGAGCAGTACTTC.

The chain combines TRBV7-9 with TRBJ2-1; D may be TRBD2 (7 bases). The germline V gene has CDR1 SEHNR and CDR2 FQNEAQ (reference sequence). The CDR3 runs to 12 residues. The V end lost 5 bases, the J end lost 15 bases, and 17 bases lay between the germline ends. CDR3 nucleotides: TGTGCCAGCAGCCTACCGCCCCGGGGGGCGTTCTTC. This gives the protein CASSLPPRGAFF.

This clone was observed once. The chain employs TRBV10-3 and TRBJ2-6; maybe TRBD2 (6 bases). Germline V gene lookup returns CDR1 ENHRY and CDR2 SYGVKD. This CDR3 has 17 residues. The V and J ends lost 0 bases and 0 bases respectively, with 9 bases between them. CDR3 in amino acids: CAISESSAGSGANVLTF. The DNA for the CDR3 is TGTGCCATCAGTGAGTCTTCAGCGGGCTCTGGGGCCAACGTCCTGACTTTC.

The rearrangement uses TRBV10-2 and TRBJ1-3; perhaps TRBD1 as D (6 bases). Germline-derived CDR1 and CDR2 are WSHSY and SAAADI. CDR3 length: 15 residues. V lost 6 bases and J 1 base, leaving 13 bases between the germline ends. The CDR3, as DNA: TGCGCCAGCAGCCTGTCAGGGGAATCTGGAAACACCATATATTTT. Translating gives CASSLSGESGNTIYF.

The chain employs TRBV2 and TRBJ2-2, with no clear D. The V gene's germline CDR1 is SNHLY and CDR2 FYNNEI. The CDR3 is 14 residues long. Trimming removed 4 bases at V and 2 bases at J, with 8 bases between. Written as DNA, the CDR3 is TGTGCCAGCAGTGCGTACTCTAACACCGGGGAGCTGTTTTTT. It codes for CASSAYSNTGELFF.

J is TRBJ2-5 and V is TRBV27; tentative D call: TRBD1 (5 bases). The germline V and J ends were trimmed by 3 bases and 5 bases, with 10 bases remaining between them. The CDR3 runs to 13 residues. Germline V CDR1 and CDR2: MNHEY, SMNVEV (reference sequence). The CDR3 DNA follows: TGTGCCAGCAGTTTTCAGGGTAGTGAGACCCAGTACTTC. This codes for CASSFQGSETQYF.

The rearrangement links TRBV12-5 to TRBJ1-1; D unclear. Trimming removed 7 bases at V and 8 bases at J, with 11 bases between. The CDR3 contains 11 residues. Germline CDR1 is LGHNT and CDR2 is FRNRAP. In nucleotides, the CDR3 is TGTGCTAGTGCCTTGGGCCAAGAAGCTTTCTTT. Its protein is CASALGQEAFF.

This chain links TRBV4-1 with TRBJ1-1; TRBD1 matches at 10 bases. The V gene end was trimmed by 2 bases and the J gene end by 5 bases; junction bases not matched to a gene: 8. The CDR3 extends over 16 amino acids. Per the germline V gene, CDR1 is MGHRA and CDR2 is YSYEKL. The CDR3 DNA is TGCGCCAGCAGCCAAAACCTCGGACAGGGGGGGACTGAAGCTTTCTTT. This encodes CASSQNLGQGGTEAFF.

V and J are TRBV30 and TRBJ2-2; a weak D match, TRBD1 (6 bases). CDR1 and CDR2 from the germline V gene are GTSNPN and SVGIG (reference sequence). The CDR3 consists of 15 residues. Trimming shortened V by 4 bases and J by 0 bases, and 12 bases separated the two germline ends. CDR3 coding DNA: TGTGCCTGGACGATTGGACAGCCGAACACCGGGGAGCTGTTTTTT. The encoded protein is CAWTIGQPNTGELFF.

This clone has more than one count but fewer than ten. The rearrangement joins TRBV7-2 to TRBJ1-2; D is unresolved. CDR3 size: 13 residues. CDR1 SGHTA and CDR2 FQGNSA come from the germline V gene. V was clipped by 5 bases and J by 1 base, with 8 bases between them. The CDR3 nucleotides read TGTGCCAGCAGCCCCTATATTAACTATGGCTACACCTTC. As protein: CASSPYINYGYTF.

This chain uses TRBV5-4 with TRBJ2-5, with TRBD2 matching over 10 bases. The CDR3 runs 16 residues. With V trimmed by 0 bases and J by 4 bases, 6 bases remained unmatched. Looked up from germline, CDR1 is SGHNT and CDR2 is YYREEE (reference sequence). DNA of the CDR3: TGTGCCAGCAGCTTGGCCATGAGCGGGGGGGCAGAGACCCAGTACTTC. This sequence encodes CASSLAMSGGAETQYF. The full variable domain, rest sourced from reference TRBV5-4 and TRBJ2-5, is ETGVTQSPTHLIKTRGQQVTLRCSSQSGHNTVSWYQQALGQGPQFIFQYYREEENGRGNFPPRFSGLQFPNYSSELNVNALELDDSALYLCASSLAMSGGAETQYFGPGTRLLVL.

This rearrangement joins TRBV7-2 to TRBJ2-7; 8 positions agree with TRBD1. CDR1 and CDR2 (germline): SGHTA, FQGNSA. Trimming at V came to 5 bases and at J to 2 bases, leaving 5 bases not matched to a gene. There are 14 residues in the CDR3. CDR3 sequence reads: CASSMWTGPYEQYF. The CDR3 DNA reads as TGTGCCAGCAGCATGTGGACAGGGCCCTACGAGCAGTACTTC.

The chain links TRBV27 to TRBJ1-1, with TRBD1 as a possible D gene (5 bases). Germline lookup yields CDR1 MNHEY and CDR2 SMNVEV (reference sequence). Trimming cost V 5 bases and J 2 bases, with 18 bases left between them. CDR3 length equals 16 residues. The CDR3 coding sequence is TGTGCCAGCAGTCAAATCGGGGGTCGGGGAAACACTGAAGCTTTCTTT. Translating gives CASSQIGGRGNTEAFF.

The chain joins TRBV2 to TRBJ1-1; 8 bases align to TRBD1. The J segment lost 3 bases and the V segment lost 7 bases, leaving 7 bases of the junction unmatched. The CDR3 runs to 14 residues. Germline V gene data show CDR1 as SNHLY and CDR2 as FYNNEI. The CDR3 region is CASIGTGVYTEAFF. In nucleotides, the CDR3 is TGTGCCAGCATCGGGACAGGCGTTTACACTGAAGCTTTCTTT.

This clone has only one observation. The rearrangement uses TRBV4-2 and TRBJ2-1, with 8 bases fitting TRBD2. Germline V gene lookup returns CDR1 LGHNA and CDR2 YNFKEQ. The V segment lost 4 bases and the J segment 0 bases; nucleotides outside the gene matches: 2. There are 15 residues in the CDR3. The CDR3 region is CASSPLAGSYNEQFF. CDR3 in DNA: TGTGCCAGCAGCCCTCTAGCGGGCTCCTACAATGAGCAGTTCTTC.

This clone came up once. The rearrangement links TRBV10-3 to TRBJ2-7, with a tentative D call TRBD1 (7 bases). The V gene lost 0 bases and the J gene lost 2 bases, with 14 bases spanning the gap. The CDR3 has 16 residues. CDR1 and CDR2 (germline): ENHRY, SYGVKD. Here the CDR3 reads CAISESIQGGTYEQYF. The CDR3 nucleotides read TGTGCCATCAGTGAGTCGATCCAGGGGGGCACCTACGAGCAGTACTTC.

V and J are TRBV28 and TRBJ1-2, with a weak D call TRBD1 (5 bases). Germline V gene data show CDR1 as MDHEN and CDR2 as SYDVKM. The CDR3 consists of 14 residues. V was clipped by 2 bases and J by 8 bases, with 15 bases between them. Here the CDR3 DNA reads TGTGCCAGCAGTTTACTTATCGGGGGATACGGCTACACCTTC. It specifies CASSLLIGGYGYTF.

This clone is a singleton in its sample. Other DNA sequences within the sample encode an identical CDR3. The chain uses TRBV7-2 and TRBJ1-1, with 7 bases that match TRBD1. CDR1 and CDR2 (germline): SGHTA, FQGNSA. The CDR3 extends over 14 amino acids. V lost 5 bases to trimming and J lost 0 bases; unmatched junction nucleotides: 3. The CDR3 nucleotides are TGTGCCAGCAGCCCGACAGGGTTGAACACTGAAGCTTTCTTT. As protein: CASSPTGLNTEAFF.

The gene calls are TRBV30 and TRBJ2-3, with a tentative D call TRBD2 (6 bases). The germline CDR1 and CDR2 sequences are GTSNPN and SVGIG (reference sequence). The germline V and J ends were trimmed by 0 bases and 4 bases, with 23 bases remaining between them. This CDR3 has 18 residues. CDR3 amino acids: CAWSVPLLTSVWADTQYF. CDR3 DNA: TGTGCCTGGAGTGTACCCCTCTTGACTAGTGTGTGGGCAGATACGCAGTATTTT.

Regarding this clone: The identical CDR3 is also encoded by other nucleotide sequences in the sample. The chain joins TRBV5-1 to TRBJ1-2, with TRBD1 matching over 10 bases. The CDR3 loop spans 14 amino acids. The germline gives CDR1 SGHRS, CDR2 YFSETQ. V shed 4 bases and J 2 bases; nucleotides not matched to a gene: 2. The CDR3 DNA reads TGCGCCAGCAGCCCGGGACAGGGGAACTATGGCTACACCTTC. Translation gives CASSPGQGNYGYTF.

This clone was picked up one time. At one end, the junction sequence differs from germline, possibly due to a read error. The rearrangement joins TRBV7-9 to TRBJ2-6; D uncertain. The CDR3 has 17 amino acids. Germline V gene lookup returns CDR1 SEHNR and CDR2 FQNEAQ (reference sequence). CDR3 bases: TGTTCCAGCAGCTTAGCCCTTAGTAATCCTGGGGCCAACGTCCTGACTTTC. Residues: CSSSLALSNPGANVLTF. Full variable domain (rest looked up from reference TRBV7-9 and TRBJ2-6): DTGVSQNPRHKITKRGQNVTFRCDPISEHNRLYWYRQTLGQGPEFLTYFQNEAQLEKSRLLSDRFSAERPKGSFSTLEIQRTEQGDSAMYLCSSSLALSNPGANVLTFGAGSRLTVL.

This clone came up once. The chain recombines TRBV27 with TRBJ1-2, with 7 nucleotides matching TRBD1. V shed 5 bases, J shed 10 bases, and the junction held 16 bases outside the gene matches. Looked up from germline, CDR1 is MNHEY and CDR2 is SMNVEV (reference sequence). The CDR3 has 15 residues. The CDR3 DNA reads TGTGCCAGCAGTCTAACTACAACAGGGGACCCAACCTACACCTTC. This gives the protein CASSLTTTGDPTYTF.

The chain uses TRBV5-6 and TRBJ2-3, with TRBD2 matching 7 bases. The germline gives CDR1 SGHDT, CDR2 YYEEEE. The CDR3 extends over 13 amino acids. V dropped 2 bases and J dropped 5; count of bases not matched to a gene: 2. CDR3: CASSFLAEDTQYF. The CDR3 coding sequence is TGTGCCAGCAGCTTCCTAGCGGAAGATACGCAGTATTTT.

For the CDR3, the DNA is TGTGCCAGCAGCACCACAGGGGTCGGGGAGACCCAGTACTTC. Translating gives CASSTTGVGETQYF. The rearrangement joins TRBV7-9 to TRBJ2-5; 7 bases are a match to TRBD1. The CDR3 covers 14 residues. The germline CDR1 and CDR2 sequences are SEHNR and FQNEAQ (reference sequence). V trimming: 5 bases; J trimming: 5 bases; junction bases outside the gene matches: 8.

A single count supports this clone. The chain recombines TRBV7-9 with TRBJ2-5; a possible D gene is TRBD2 (5 bases). Trimming took off 3 bases at V and 1 base at J, with 12 bases between the two ends. CDR3 length: 15 amino acids. CDR1 and CDR2 (germline): SEHNR, FQNEAQ (reference sequence). The DNA of the CDR3 is TGTGCCAGCAGCTTTTTCCTTGCGGGCCAAGAGACCCAGTACTTC. It encodes CASSFFLAGQETQYF.

The CDR3 DNA reads TGTGCCAGCAGCGATCGGACAGGGCCGGCCTACGAGCAGTACTTC. Encoded protein: CASSDRTGPAYEQYF. This chain links TRBV7-2 with TRBJ2-7, with TRBD1 identical over 8 bases. From germline, CDR1 is SGHTA and CDR2 FQGNSA. The CDR3 extends over 15 amino acids. The V and J ends lost 5 bases and 2 bases, in that order; junction bases with no gene match: 8.

The chain combines TRBV7-9 with TRBJ1-6; D call uncertain. This CDR3 region has 15 residues. The germline gives CDR1 SEHNR, CDR2 FQNEAQ (reference sequence). Trimming took off 0 bases at V and 6 bases at J, with 9 bases between the two ends. CDR3 loop: CASSLAGGFNSPLHF. The CDR3 DNA sequence: TGTGCCAGCAGCTTAGCAGGCGGTTTTAATTCACCCCTCCACTTT.